This is a list of T cell receptor beta chains from one sample in a study of blood T cell repertoires in COVID-19. The method was immunoSEQ multiplex PCR; TCRdb's version includes in-frame clones alone and lacks a portion of them. The sample contains over 250,000 clones, roughly 85% of which appear only once. Sequenced sample: peripheral blood. The receptors originated from a human donor in a cohort sampled during active COVID-19. The CDR3 runs from the conserved cysteine through the conserved F or W. A D gene is named only where the DNA matches it firmly. Clone size is given for some rows only: seen once, a few or many times, or a class if the clone is expanded.

>TRBV7-2|16|TRBJ2-1|NA|NA
CASSLGLATTWNEQFF
TGTGCCAGCAGCTTAGGTCTGGCTACTACATGGAATGAGCAGTTCTTC
>TRBV19|16|TRBJ2-3|TRBD2|few
CASSSGREGDTDTQYF
TGTGCCAGTAGTTCCGGGCGGGAGGGAGACACAGATACGCAGTATTTT
>TRBV28|14|TRBJ2-3|TRBD1|NA
CASRRTGNTDTQYF
TGTGCCAGCAGAAGGACAGGGAACACAGATACGCAGTATTTT
>TRBV11-2|16|TRBJ1-6|TRBD1|NA
CASKGTGGGYNSPLHF
TGTGCCAGCAAAGGGACAGGGGGTGGATATAATTCACCCCTCCACTTT
>TRBV7-8|12|TRBJ1-2|NA|NA
CASSLATGGYTF
TGTGCCAGCAGCTTAGCGACTGGGGGCTACACCTTC
>TRBV19|14|TRBJ2-3|NA|NA
CASSGGTYLDTQYF
TGTGCCAGTAGTGGGGGGACTTACTTAGATACGCAGTATTTT
>TRBV7-9|11|TRBJ1-2|NA|once
CASSTSYGYTF
TGTGCCAGCAGCACGAGCTATGGCTACACCTTC
>TRBV5-4|17|TRBJ2-1|TRBD2|NA
CASSSTSGIQSYNEQFF
TGTGCCAGCAGCTCGACTAGCGGGATCCAGTCCTACAATGAGCAGTTCTTC
>TRBV7-2|15|TRBJ2-3|NA|NA
CASSHVGQNTDTQYF
TGTGCCAGCAGCCACGTTGGACAGAACACAGATACGCAGTATTTT
>TRBV4-1|14|TRBJ1-1|TRBD1|once
CASSPKTGTADAFF
TGCGCCAGCAGCCCAAAAACCGGGACAGCAGACGCTTTCTTT
>TRBV4-1|12|TRBJ1-1|TRBD1|many
CASSQETGKHFF
TGCGCCAGCAGCCAGGAGACAGGGAAGCATTTCTTT